This TCR beta chain was sequenced during a study of blood T cell repertoires in COVID-19. This clone was detected only once. Per the original methods: It was from reference gene primer amplification that nucleated cell counts were estimated. Some clones are missing from TCRdb's copy, which holds only in-frame ones; the method was immunoSEQ multiplex PCR. V and J calls and clone size are given by that table; D and trimming were obtained from the DNA. Of about 260,000 clones listed, around 90% are singletons. Patients from Seattle were sampled longitudinally, starting during active infection. V was trimmed by 4 bases and J by 4 bases, leaving 12 bases between them. The CDR3 is made up of 14 amino acids. CDR1 and CDR2 (germline): KGHDR, SFDVKD.

The sequence was collected from a woman in her 70s with COVID-19, enrolled during active disease. The material sequenced was peripheral blood. The V call is TRBV24-1, the J call TRBJ1-2; D remains ambiguous. CDR3 DNA sequence: TGTGCCACCAGTGACCCCGGGAGAGGCTATGGCTACACCTTC. Its protein product is CATSDPGRGYGYTF.